The 29 T cell receptor beta chains reported below all come from one sample, sequenced in a study of Tregs in tolerant kidney transplant recipients. The table came from immunoSEQ multiplex PCR; TCRdb's copy has only in-frame clones and leaves some out. Among some 62,000 clones listed, around 98% were seen once. The sequencing here drew on Tregs from blood, taken before the transplant. These receptors came from a human donor who received a combined kidney and bone marrow transplant.

The J gene is TRBJ1-2, the V gene TRBV19; D is ambiguous. Per the germline V gene, CDR1 is LNHDA and CDR2 is SQIVND (reference sequence). The CDR3 has 13 residues. Trimming shortened V by 0 bases and J by 0 bases, and 2 bases separated the two germline ends. This chain's CDR3 is CASSIDTNYGYTF. CDR3 coding DNA: TGTGCCAGTAGTATAGACACTAACTATGGCTACACCTTC.

The rearrangement uses TRBV7-3 and TRBJ2-1, with D possibly TRBD1 on 5 matching bases. The V gene's germline CDR1 is SGHTA and CDR2 FQGTGA. The CDR3 consists of 19 residues. Trimming took off 1 base at V and 0 bases at J, with 19 bases between the two ends. The DNA of the CDR3 is TGTGCCAGCAGCTTAAGGGGTAACAGGTACCTCAGCTCCTACAATGAGCAGTTCTTC. Its translation is CASSLRGNRYLSSYNEQFF. The entire variable domain, with the rest obtained from reference TRBV7-3 and TRBJ2-1, is as follows: GAGVSQTPSNKVTEKGKYVELRCDPISGHTALYWYRQSLGQGPEFLIYFQGTGAADDSGLPNDRFFAVRPEGSVSTLKIQRTERGDSAVYLCASSLRGNRYLSSYNEQFFGPGTRLTVL.

The chain employs TRBV7-3 and TRBJ1-4, with D possibly TRBD1 on 5 matching bases. The CDR3 extends over 19 amino acids. Per the germline V gene, CDR1 is SGHTA and CDR2 is FQGTGA. V lost 4 bases to trimming and J lost 4 bases, with 25 bases between them. The CDR3 loop reads CASSYKESPGGQGNEKLFF. The CDR3 DNA reads TGTGCCAGCAGCTACAAAGAATCTCCGGGGGGTCAGGGTAATGAAAAACTGTTTTTT.

The chain links TRBV18 to TRBJ2-7; 9 bases are a match to TRBD1. After removal of 3 bases from V and 2 bases from J, the junction contained 5 bases not matched to a gene. CDR3 length: 15 residues. Germline V lookup: CDR1 KGHSH, CDR2 LQKENI. The CDR3 DNA follows: TGTGCCAGCTCACCGCGGACAGGGGAACCCTACGAGCAGTACTTC. This codes for CASSPRTGEPYEQYF. The full variable domain, its missing parts supplied by reference TRBV18 and TRBJ2-7, is NAGVMQNPRHLVRRRGQEARLRCSPMKGHSHVYWYRQLPEEGLKFMVYLQKENIIDESGMPKERFSAEFPKEGPSILRIQQVVRGDSAAYFCASSPRTGEPYEQYFGPGTRLTVT.

V is TRBV18 and J is TRBJ2-1, with D hard to call. CDR1 KGHSH and CDR2 LQKENI come from the germline V gene. CDR3 length: 15 amino acids. V was shortened by 2 bases and J by 0 bases, with 8 bases between the two germline ends. CDR3 nucleotide sequence: TGTGCCAGCTCACCATCCACGAGCTCCTACAATGAGCAGTTCTTC. Its translation is CASSPSTSSYNEQFF.

This chain uses TRBV11-1 with TRBJ2-7, with D unclear. Germline CDR1 and CDR2: SGHAT and FQDESV (reference sequence). The CDR3 extends over 13 amino acids. Deletions cut 1 base from V and 3 bases from J, with 7 bases between. In nucleotides, the CDR3 is TGTGCCAGCAGCTTAGGTCAGTTCTACGAGCAGTACTTC. Residues: CASSLGQFYEQYF.

The chain couples TRBV10-3 to TRBJ2-7, with 10 bases identical to TRBD2. Trimming took 4 bases from V and 4 from J; bases not matched to a gene: 4. The CDR3 extends over 14 amino acids. Germline lookup yields CDR1 ENHRY and CDR2 SYGVKD. The CDR3 protein is CAISGTSGGYEQYF. As DNA, the CDR3 is TGTGCCATCAGTGGGACTAGCGGAGGGTACGAGCAGTACTTC.

V and J are TRBV4-3 and TRBJ2-2; 10 bases map to TRBD1. Germline assignment: CDR1 LGHNA and CDR2 YSLEER. The CDR3 loop spans 16 amino acids. After removal of 4 bases from V and 3 bases from J, the junction contained 5 bases not matched to a gene. The CDR3 DNA follows: TGCGCCAGCAGCCCTGGGACAGGGGACGACACCGGGGAGCTGTTTTTT. It yields the protein CASSPGTGDDTGELFF.

This sequence joins TRBV7-6 and TRBJ1-6, with 9 nucleotides matching TRBD1. CDR1 is SGHVS and CDR2 is FNYEAQ in the germline V gene. Unmatched junction bases numbered 6, after V lost 5 bases and J lost 10 bases. This CDR3 region has 14 residues. CDR3 amino acids: CASSLGTGNSPLHF. In nucleotides, the CDR3 is TGTGCCAGCAGCCTTGGGACAGGGAACTCACCCCTCCACTTT.

The chain carries TRBV7-6 and TRBJ2-5; no clear D gene. The V end lost 1 base, the J end lost 1 base, and 10 bases lay between the germline ends. CDR3 length: 15 amino acids. Per the germline V gene, CDR1 is SGHVS and CDR2 is FNYEAQ. The CDR3 is CASSLEESVQETQYF. The CDR3 region has the DNA TGTGCCAGCAGCTTAGAAGAGAGTGTCCAAGAGACCCAGTACTTC.

The chain joins TRBV19 to TRBJ2-1; 9 bases align to TRBD1. J was trimmed by 9 bases and V by 9 bases; bases with no gene match: 12. Per the germline V gene, CDR1 is LNHDA and CDR2 is SQIVND (reference sequence). CDR3 size: 14 residues. The CDR3 here is CASSTGGPLIEQFF. CDR3 nucleotide sequence: TGTGCCAGCTCGACAGGGGGTCCCCTGATTGAGCAGTTCTTC.

The rearrangement links TRBV10-3 to TRBJ2-3; 14 nucleotides match TRBD2. The V and J ends lost 4 bases and 6 bases, in that order; junction bases with no gene match: 3. Germline V gives CDR1 ENHRY, CDR2 SYGVKD. This CDR3 contains 15 residues. The CDR3 loop reads CAISGRTSGRDTQYF. The CDR3 nucleotides read TGTGCCATCAGTGGGAGGACTAGCGGGAGGGATACGCAGTATTTT.

V usage is TRBV19 and J usage is TRBJ2-1; the D gene is possibly TRBD1 (7 bases). This CDR3 contains 13 residues. The V end lost 0 bases, the J end lost 9 bases, and 9 bases lay between the germline ends. The germline gives CDR1 LNHDA, CDR2 SQIVND (reference sequence). Written as DNA, the CDR3 is TGTGCCAGTAGTATAGACAGGGGGGCTGAGCAGTTCTTC. This encodes CASSIDRGAEQFF. Full variable domain (missing parts from reference TRBV19 and TRBJ2-1): DGGITQSPKYLFRKEGQNVTLSCEQNLNHDAMYWYRQDPGQGLRLIYYSQIVNDFQKGDIAEGYSVSREKKESFPLTVTSAQKNPTAFYLCASSIDRGAEQFFGPGTRLTVL.

The V call is TRBV5-5, the J call TRBJ2-3, with 8 positions matching TRBD1. Germline V gene lookup returns CDR1 SGHKS and CDR2 YYEKEE (reference sequence). V shed 5 bases, J shed 0 bases, and the junction held 5 bases outside the gene matches. The CDR3 totals 15 residues. CDR3 DNA: TGTGCCAGCAGGATGACAGGGGTTAGCACAGATACGCAGTATTTT. Amino acids: CASRMTGVSTDTQYF.

This sequence joins TRBV7-3 and TRBJ2-6; 13 nucleotides match TRBD2. This CDR3 region has 18 residues. V gave up 4 bases and J gave up 2 bases; unmatched junction bases: 5. The germline V gene encodes CDR1 SGHTA and CDR2 FQGTGA. In DNA form, the CDR3 reads TGTGCCAGCAGCTCCGGACTAGCGGGAGCCCCTGGGGCCAACGTCCTGACTTTC. Translated: CASSSGLAGAPGANVLTF. Full variable domain (missing parts from reference TRBV7-3 and TRBJ2-6): GAGVSQTPSNKVTEKGKYVELRCDPISGHTALYWYRQSLGQGPEFLIYFQGTGAADDSGLPNDRFFAVRPEGSVSTLKIQRTERGDSAVYLCASSSGLAGAPGANVLTFGAGSRLTVL.

The gene calls are TRBV19 and TRBJ1-2, with no clear D. Germline V CDR1 and CDR2: LNHDA, SQIVND (reference sequence). V was trimmed by 3 bases and J by 5 bases, leaving 7 bases between them. There are 12 residues in the CDR3. The CDR3 region is CASSIPRYGYTF. DNA for the CDR3: TGTGCCAGTAGTATCCCCAGGTATGGCTACACCTTC. The whole variable domain, remainder taken from reference TRBV19 and TRBJ1-2, is DGGITQSPKYLFRKEGQNVTLSCEQNLNHDAMYWYRQDPGQGLRLIYYSQIVNDFQKGDIAEGYSVSREKKESFPLTVTSAQKNPTAFYLCASSIPRYGYTFGSGTRLTVV.

V usage is TRBV2 and J usage is TRBJ1-3; 8 bases fit TRBD1. From germline, CDR1 is SNHLY and CDR2 FYNNEI. This CDR3 has 18 residues. The V gene end was trimmed by 2 bases and the J gene end by 3 bases; junction bases not matched to a gene: 12. CDR3 sequence reads: CASSEIPTGGLFGNTIYF. CDR3 in DNA: TGTGCCAGCAGTGAAATCCCCACAGGGGGGCTCTTTGGAAACACCATATATTTT.

The chain carries TRBV5-4 and TRBJ2-1, with 8 bases identical to TRBD2. The CDR3 spans 18 residues. J was trimmed by 0 bases and V by 2 bases; bases with no gene match: 10. Germline CDR1 SGHNT, CDR2 YYREEE (reference sequence). The CDR3 DNA reads TGTGCCAGCAGCTTCATGCGCTCTAGCGGGCGCTCCTACAATGAGCAGTTCTTC. It specifies CASSFMRSSGRSYNEQFF.

The chain couples TRBV19 to TRBJ1-3, with 9 bases lining up with TRBD1. J gave up 4 bases and V 5 bases, and 9 bases lay outside the gene matches. Germline V gene data show CDR1 as LNHDA and CDR2 as SQIVND (reference sequence). This CDR3 region has 16 residues. CDR3 sequence: CASSLLQGARGNTIYF. The CDR3 nucleotides are TGTGCCAGTAGTCTTCTACAGGGGGCGAGGGGAAACACCATATATTTT.

The chain has TRBV6-5 and TRBJ1-1; the D gene is possibly TRBD1 (5 bases). CDR3 size: 15 residues. The V end lost 8 bases, the J end lost 0 bases, and 16 bases lay between the germline ends. Germline V gene data show CDR1 as MNHEY and CDR2 as SVGAGI. This CDR3 reads CASHNPGGVNTEAFF. CDR3 bases: TGTGCCAGCCACAATCCAGGAGGGGTGAACACTGAAGCTTTCTTT.

V is TRBV5-1 and J is TRBJ2-5; 8 bases are shared with TRBD1. The V gene end was trimmed by 5 bases and the J gene end by 5 bases; junction bases not matched to a gene: 14. The CDR3 contains 16 residues. Germline V gene lookup returns CDR1 SGHRS and CDR2 YFSETQ. For the CDR3, the DNA is TGCGCCAGCAGTTTTTCGGGCAGGGGGCTTTACGAGACCCAGTACTTC. It specifies CASSFSGRGLYETQYF.

Here the CDR3 DNA reads TGTGCCAGCAGCCTTCAGGGAAAGTCAGGAGAGACCCAGTACTTC. Protein: CASSLQGKSGETQYF. The genes are TRBV11-3 and TRBJ2-5; perhaps TRBD1 as D (5 bases). CDR3 length equals 15 residues. V was shortened by 5 bases and J by 4 bases, with 17 bases between the two germline ends. CDR1 is SGHNT and CDR2 is YENEEA in the germline V gene.

CDR3 loop: CASSVRGELYEQYF. In DNA, the CDR3 is TGTGCCAGCAGTGTACGCGGGGAATTATACGAGCAGTACTTC. The chain joins TRBV6-5 to TRBJ2-7; tentative D call: TRBD2 (6 bases). The germline gives CDR1 MNHEY, CDR2 SVGAGI. This CDR3 spans 14 amino acids. The V and J ends lost 5 bases and 4 bases respectively, with 15 bases between them.

The gene calls are TRBV6-5 and TRBJ1-5; TRBD1 agrees at 8 bases. Germline V gives CDR1 MNHEY, CDR2 SVGAGI. The CDR3 contains 14 residues. The V segment lost 5 bases and the J segment 7 bases; nucleotides outside the gene matches: 7. CDR3 nucleotides: TGTGCCAGCAGTGGACAGGGCCCGGGGCAGCCCCAGCATTTT. Residues: CASSGQGPGQPQHF.

The V and J genes are TRBV27 and TRBJ2-3; 7 bases map to TRBD1. The CDR3 has 14 amino acids. Germline CDR1 reads MNHEY; CDR2 reads SMNVEV (reference sequence). Losses at the gene ends were 6 bases for V and 1 base for J; bases not matched to a gene: 4. The CDR3 coding sequence is TGTGCCAGCAGGATTCAGGGGGGCACAGATACGCAGTATTTT. Translation: CASRIQGGTDTQYF.

The CDR3 is CASSTTGTGRGNTIYF. The CDR3 region has the DNA TGTGCCAGCAGCACGACAGGGACAGGGAGAGGAAACACCATATATTTT. The rearrangement joins TRBV9 to TRBJ1-3; TRBD1 aligns across 9 bases. The ends lost 4 bases at V and 4 bases at J; junction bases unmatched: 9. CDR3 length equals 16 residues. The V gene's germline CDR1 is SGDLS and CDR2 YYNGEE.

This chain uses TRBV9 with TRBJ2-3, with a tentative D call TRBD2 (5 bases). The CDR3 is 16 amino acids. V gave up 0 bases and J gave up 6 bases, with 17 bases separating them. Germline V gives CDR1 SGDLS, CDR2 YYNGEE. The CDR3 region has the DNA TGTGCCAGCAGCGTAGTTGGGCTAGCTGTTCAGGATACGCAGTATTTT. Translation: CASSVVGLAVQDTQYF.

The chain has TRBV5-4 and TRBJ2-1, with 9 bases identical to TRBD2. V trimming: 0 bases; J trimming: 6 bases; junction bases outside the gene matches: 4. CDR1 and CDR2 from the germline V gene are SGHNT and YYREEE (reference sequence). The CDR3 extends over 15 amino acids. The CDR3 region is CASSLASGMGNEQFF. DNA of the CDR3: TGTGCCAGCAGCTTGGCTAGCGGGATGGGCAATGAGCAGTTCTTC.

The chain is built from TRBV12-5 and TRBJ2-7; D possibly corresponds to TRBD2 (6 bases). The germline V gene has CDR1 LGHNT and CDR2 FRNRAP. The V gene lost 0 bases and the J gene lost 2 bases, with 11 bases spanning the gap. This CDR3 is 15 amino acids long. CDR3: CASGLVTGRTYEQYF. CDR3 coding DNA: TGTGCTAGTGGTTTGGTGACCGGGAGAACCTACGAGCAGTACTTC.